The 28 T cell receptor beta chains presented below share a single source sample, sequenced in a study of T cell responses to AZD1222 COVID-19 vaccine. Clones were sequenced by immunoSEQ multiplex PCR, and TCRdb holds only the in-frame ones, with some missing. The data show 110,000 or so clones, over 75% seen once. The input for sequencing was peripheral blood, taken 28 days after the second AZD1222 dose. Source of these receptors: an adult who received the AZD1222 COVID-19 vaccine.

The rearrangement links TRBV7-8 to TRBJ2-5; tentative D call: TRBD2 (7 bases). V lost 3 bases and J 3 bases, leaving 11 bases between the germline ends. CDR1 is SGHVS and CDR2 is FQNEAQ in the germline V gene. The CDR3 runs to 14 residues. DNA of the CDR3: TGTGCCAGCAGCTTGGGGGGGCCCGAAGAGACCCAGTACTTC. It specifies CASSLGGPEETQYF.

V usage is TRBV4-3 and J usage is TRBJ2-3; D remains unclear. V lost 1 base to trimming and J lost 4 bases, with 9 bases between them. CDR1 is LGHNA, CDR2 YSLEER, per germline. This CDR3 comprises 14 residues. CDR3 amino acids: CASSQVQSADTQYF. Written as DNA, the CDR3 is TGCGCCAGCAGCCAAGTCCAGTCCGCAGATACGCAGTATTTT.

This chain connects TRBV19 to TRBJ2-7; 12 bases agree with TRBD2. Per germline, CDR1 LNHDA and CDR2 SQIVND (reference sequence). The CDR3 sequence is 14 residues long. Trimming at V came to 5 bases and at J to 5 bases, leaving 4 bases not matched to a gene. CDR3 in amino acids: CASSPSGGADEQYF. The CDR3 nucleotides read TGTGCCAGTAGTCCTAGCGGGGGGGCCGACGAGCAGTACTTC.

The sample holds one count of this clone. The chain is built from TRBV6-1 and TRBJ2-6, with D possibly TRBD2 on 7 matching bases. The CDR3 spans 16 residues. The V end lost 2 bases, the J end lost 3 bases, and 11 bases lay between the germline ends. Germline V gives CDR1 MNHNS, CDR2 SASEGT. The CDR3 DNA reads TGTGCCAGCAGTGAATGGGGGGGCAGTGGGGCCAACGTCCTGACTTTC. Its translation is CASSEWGGSGANVLTF.

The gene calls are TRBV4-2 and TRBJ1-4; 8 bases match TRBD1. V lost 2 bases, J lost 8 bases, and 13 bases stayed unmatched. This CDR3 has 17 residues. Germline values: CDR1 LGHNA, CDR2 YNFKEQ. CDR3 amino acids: CASSQLGKGTGGEKLFF. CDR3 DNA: TGTGCCAGCAGCCAATTAGGAAAAGGGACAGGCGGGGAAAAACTGTTTTTT.

CDR3 in DNA: TGTGCCAGTAGGGACGGGGGGGCAGTCACAGATACGCAGTATTTT. Protein product: CASRDGGAVTDTQYF. V is TRBV19 and J is TRBJ2-3; 8 bases match TRBD2. V dropped 6 bases and J dropped 2; count of bases not matched to a gene: 7. This CDR3 is 15 amino acids long. Germline CDR1 LNHDA, CDR2 SQIVND (reference sequence). The variable domain in full, completed from reference TRBV19 and TRBJ2-3, reads DGGITQSPKYLFRKEGQNVTLSCEQNLNHDAMYWYRQDPGQGLRLIYYSQIVNDFQKGDIAEGYSVSREKKESFPLTVTSAQKNPTAFYLCASRDGGAVTDTQYFGPGTRLTVL.

This chain's CDR3 is CASSAIGETQYF. CDR3 sequence (DNA): TGTGCCAGCAGTGCGATAGGGGAGACCCAGTACTTC. The rearrangement links TRBV2 to TRBJ2-5; no reliable D call. CDR1 and CDR2 from the germline V gene are SNHLY and FYNNEI. Trimming shortened V by 4 bases and J by 5 bases, and 8 bases separated the two germline ends. The CDR3 has 12 amino acids. The entire variable domain, with the rest obtained from reference TRBV2 and TRBJ2-5, is as follows: EPEVTQTPSHQVTQMGQEVILRCVPISNHLYFYWYRQILGQKVEFLVSFYNNEISEKSEIFDDQFSVERPDGSNFTLKIRSTKLEDSAMYFCASSAIGETQYFGPGTRLLVL.

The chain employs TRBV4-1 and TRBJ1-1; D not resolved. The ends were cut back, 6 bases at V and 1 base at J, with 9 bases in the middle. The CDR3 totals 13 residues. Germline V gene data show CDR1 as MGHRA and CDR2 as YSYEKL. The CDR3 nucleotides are TGCGCCAGCAGGCGGATCCCGAACACTGAAGCTTTCTTT. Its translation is CASRRIPNTEAFF.

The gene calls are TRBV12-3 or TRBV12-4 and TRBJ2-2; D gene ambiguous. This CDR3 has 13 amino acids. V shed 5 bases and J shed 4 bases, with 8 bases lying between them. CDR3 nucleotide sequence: TGTGCCAGCAGTACACGGGTCACCGGGGAGCTGTTTTTT. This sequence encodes CASSTRVTGELFF.

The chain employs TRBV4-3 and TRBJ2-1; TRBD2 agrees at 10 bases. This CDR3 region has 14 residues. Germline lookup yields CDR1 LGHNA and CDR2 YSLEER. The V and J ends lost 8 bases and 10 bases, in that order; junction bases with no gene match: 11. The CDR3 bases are TGCGCCAGCGCCGATCGAGCGGGGGGGCACGAGCAGTTCTTC. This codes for CASADRAGGHEQFF.

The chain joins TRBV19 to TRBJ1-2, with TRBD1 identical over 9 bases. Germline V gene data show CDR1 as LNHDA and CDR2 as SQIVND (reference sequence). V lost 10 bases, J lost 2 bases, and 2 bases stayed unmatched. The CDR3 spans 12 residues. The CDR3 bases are TGTGCCACAGGGACAGGGAACTATGGCTACACCTTC. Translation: CATGTGNYGYTF.

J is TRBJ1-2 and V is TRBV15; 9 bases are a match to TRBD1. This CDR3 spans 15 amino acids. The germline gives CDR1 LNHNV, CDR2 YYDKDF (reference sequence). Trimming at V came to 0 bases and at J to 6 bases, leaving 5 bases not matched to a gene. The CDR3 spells CATSRDRQGGNGYTF. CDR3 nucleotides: TGTGCCACCAGCAGAGACCGACAGGGGGGGAATGGCTACACCTTC.

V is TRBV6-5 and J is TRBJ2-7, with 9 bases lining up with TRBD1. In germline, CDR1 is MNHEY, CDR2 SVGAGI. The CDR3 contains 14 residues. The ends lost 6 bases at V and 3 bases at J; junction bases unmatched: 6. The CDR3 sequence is CASRAGTGNYEQYF. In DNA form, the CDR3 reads TGTGCCAGCAGAGCCGGGACAGGGAACTACGAGCAGTACTTC.

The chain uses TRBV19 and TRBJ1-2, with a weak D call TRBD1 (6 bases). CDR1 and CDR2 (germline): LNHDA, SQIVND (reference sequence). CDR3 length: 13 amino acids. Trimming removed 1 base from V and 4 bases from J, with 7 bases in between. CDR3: CASSIAGAYGYTF. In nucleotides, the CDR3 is TGTGCCAGTAGTATAGCAGGGGCCTATGGCTACACCTTC.

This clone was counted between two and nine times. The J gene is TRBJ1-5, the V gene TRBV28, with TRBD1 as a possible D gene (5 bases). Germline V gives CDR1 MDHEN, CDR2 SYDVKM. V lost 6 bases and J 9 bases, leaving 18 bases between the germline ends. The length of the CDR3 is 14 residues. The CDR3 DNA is TGTGCCAGCAGGCCCAGGCAGGGCGCTCCGCCCCAGCATTTT. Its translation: CASRPRQGAPPQHF. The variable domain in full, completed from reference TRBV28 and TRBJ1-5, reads DVKVTQSSRYLVKRTGEKVFLECVQDMDHENMFWYRQDPGLGLRLIYFSYDVKMKEKGDIPEGYSVSREKKERFSLILESASTNQTSMYLCASRPRQGAPPQHFGDGTRLSIL.

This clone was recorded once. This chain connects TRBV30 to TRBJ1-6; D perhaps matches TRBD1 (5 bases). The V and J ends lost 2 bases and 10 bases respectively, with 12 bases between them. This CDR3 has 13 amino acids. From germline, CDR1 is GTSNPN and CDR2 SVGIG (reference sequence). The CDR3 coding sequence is TGTGCCTGGAGTTTGTCCAGGGAGTCACCCCTCCACTTT. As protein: CAWSLSRESPLHF.

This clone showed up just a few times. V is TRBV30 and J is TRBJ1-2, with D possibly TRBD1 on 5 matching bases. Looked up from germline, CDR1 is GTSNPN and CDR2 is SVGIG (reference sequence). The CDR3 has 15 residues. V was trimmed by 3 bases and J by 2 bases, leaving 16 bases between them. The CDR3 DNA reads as TGTGCCTGGAGAAGAATAGAGAAGGGGAACTATGGCTACACCTTC. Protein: CAWRRIEKGNYGYTF.

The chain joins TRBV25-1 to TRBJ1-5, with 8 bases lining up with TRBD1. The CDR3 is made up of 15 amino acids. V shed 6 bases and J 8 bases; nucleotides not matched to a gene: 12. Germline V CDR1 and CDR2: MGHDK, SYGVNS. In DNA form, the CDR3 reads TGTGCCAGCAGCCCAACCACAGGGGGGAAAGAGCCCCAGCATTTT. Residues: CASSPTTGGKEPQHF.

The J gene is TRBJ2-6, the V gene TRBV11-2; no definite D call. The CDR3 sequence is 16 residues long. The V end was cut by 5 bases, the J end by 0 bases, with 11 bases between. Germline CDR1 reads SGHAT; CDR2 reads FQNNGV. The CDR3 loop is CASSLIDSSGANVLTF. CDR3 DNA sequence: TGTGCCAGCAGCCTCATTGATAGCTCTGGGGCCAACGTCCTGACTTTC.

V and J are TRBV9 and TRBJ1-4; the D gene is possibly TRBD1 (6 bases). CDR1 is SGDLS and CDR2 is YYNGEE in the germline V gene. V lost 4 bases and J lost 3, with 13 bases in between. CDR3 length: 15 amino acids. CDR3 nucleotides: TGTGCCAGCAGCCCCCGACAGGCTTCTAATGAAAAACTGTTTTTT. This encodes CASSPRQASNEKLFF.

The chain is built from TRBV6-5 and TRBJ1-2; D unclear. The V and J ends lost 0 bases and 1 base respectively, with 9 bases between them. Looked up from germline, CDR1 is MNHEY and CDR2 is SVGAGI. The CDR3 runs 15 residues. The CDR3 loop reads CASSYSSRINYGYTF. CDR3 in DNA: TGTGCCAGCAGTTACTCGAGCAGGATTAACTATGGCTACACCTTC.

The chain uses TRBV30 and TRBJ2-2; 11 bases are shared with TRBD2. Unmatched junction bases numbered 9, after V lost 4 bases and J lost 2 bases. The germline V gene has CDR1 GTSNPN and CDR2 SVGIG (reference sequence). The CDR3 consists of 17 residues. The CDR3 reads CAWIPLAGGPNTGELFF. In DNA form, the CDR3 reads TGTGCCTGGATTCCGCTAGCGGGGGGCCCCAACACCGGGGAGCTGTTTTTT.

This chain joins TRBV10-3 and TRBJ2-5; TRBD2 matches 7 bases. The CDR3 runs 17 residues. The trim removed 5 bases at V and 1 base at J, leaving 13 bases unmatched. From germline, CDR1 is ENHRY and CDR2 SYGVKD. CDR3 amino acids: CAISPSRGGGIQETQYF. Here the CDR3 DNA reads TGTGCCATCAGTCCGAGTCGGGGCGGGGGAATCCAAGAGACCCAGTACTTC.

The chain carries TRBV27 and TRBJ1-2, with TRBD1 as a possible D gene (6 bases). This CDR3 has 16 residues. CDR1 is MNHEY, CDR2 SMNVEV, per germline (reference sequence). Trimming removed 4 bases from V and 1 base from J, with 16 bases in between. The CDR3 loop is CASSSTPDRLNYGYTF. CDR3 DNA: TGTGCCAGCAGTTCAACCCCGGACAGACTTAACTATGGCTACACCTTC.

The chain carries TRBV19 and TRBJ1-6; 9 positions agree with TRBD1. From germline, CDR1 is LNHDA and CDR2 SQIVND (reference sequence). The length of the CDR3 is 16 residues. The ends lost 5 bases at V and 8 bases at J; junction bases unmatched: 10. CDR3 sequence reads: CASSAREGQGYSPLHF. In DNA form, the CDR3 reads TGTGCCAGTAGTGCTCGTGAGGGACAGGGATATTCACCCCTCCACTTT.

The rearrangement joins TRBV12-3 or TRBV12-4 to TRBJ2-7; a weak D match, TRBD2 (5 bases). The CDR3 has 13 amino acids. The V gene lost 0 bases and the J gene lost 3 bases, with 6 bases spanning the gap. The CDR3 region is CASSLARVYEQYF. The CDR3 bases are TGTGCCAGCAGTTTAGCGCGGGTCTACGAGCAGTACTTC.

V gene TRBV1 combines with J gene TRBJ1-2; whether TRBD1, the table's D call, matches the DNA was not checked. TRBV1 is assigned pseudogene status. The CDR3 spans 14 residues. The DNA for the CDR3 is TGCACCAGCAGCCAGGACAGAGCTAACTATGGCTACACCTTC. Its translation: CTSSQDRANYGYTF.

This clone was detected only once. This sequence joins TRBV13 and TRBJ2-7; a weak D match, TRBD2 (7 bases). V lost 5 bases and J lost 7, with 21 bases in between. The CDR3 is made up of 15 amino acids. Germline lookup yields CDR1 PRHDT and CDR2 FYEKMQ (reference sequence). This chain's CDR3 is CASSLWGGGRGEQYF. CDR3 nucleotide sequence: TGTGCCAGCAGCCTCTGGGGGGGCGGTAGAGGGGAGCAGTACTTC. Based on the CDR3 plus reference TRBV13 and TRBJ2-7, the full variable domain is AAGVIQSPRHLIKEKRETATLKCYPIPRHDTVYWYQQGPGQDPQFLISFYEKMQSDKGSIPDRFSAQQFSDYHSELNMSSLELGDSALYFCASSLWGGGRGEQYFGPGTRLTVT.